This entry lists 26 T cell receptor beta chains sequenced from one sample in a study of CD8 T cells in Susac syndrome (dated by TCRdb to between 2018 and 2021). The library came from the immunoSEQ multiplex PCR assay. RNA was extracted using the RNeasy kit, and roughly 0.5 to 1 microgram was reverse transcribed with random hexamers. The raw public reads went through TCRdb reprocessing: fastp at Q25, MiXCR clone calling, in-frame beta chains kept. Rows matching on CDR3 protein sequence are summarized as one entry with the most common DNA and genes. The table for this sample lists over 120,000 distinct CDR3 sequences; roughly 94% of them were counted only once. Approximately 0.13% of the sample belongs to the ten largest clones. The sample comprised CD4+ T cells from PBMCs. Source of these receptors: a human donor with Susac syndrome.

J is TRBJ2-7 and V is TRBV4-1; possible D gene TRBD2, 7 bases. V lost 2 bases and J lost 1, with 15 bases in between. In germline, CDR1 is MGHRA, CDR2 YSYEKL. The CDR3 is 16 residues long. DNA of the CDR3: TGCGCCAGCAGCCAAATCGGGGGGCCGACTTCCTACGAGCAGTACTTC. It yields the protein CASSQIGGPTSYEQYF.

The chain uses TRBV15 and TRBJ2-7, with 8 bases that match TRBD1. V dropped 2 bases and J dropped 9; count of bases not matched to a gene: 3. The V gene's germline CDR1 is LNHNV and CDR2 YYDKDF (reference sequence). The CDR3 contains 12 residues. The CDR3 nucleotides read TGTGCCACCAGCAGAACAGGGGGTTGGCAGTACTTC. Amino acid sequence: CATSRTGGWQYF.

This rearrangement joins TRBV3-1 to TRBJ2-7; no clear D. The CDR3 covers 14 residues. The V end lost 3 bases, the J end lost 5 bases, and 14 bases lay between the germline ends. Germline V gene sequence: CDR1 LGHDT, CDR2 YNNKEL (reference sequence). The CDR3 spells CASSHQVLTNEQYF. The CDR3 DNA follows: TGTGCCAGCAGCCACCAAGTTCTGACGAACGAGCAGTACTTC.

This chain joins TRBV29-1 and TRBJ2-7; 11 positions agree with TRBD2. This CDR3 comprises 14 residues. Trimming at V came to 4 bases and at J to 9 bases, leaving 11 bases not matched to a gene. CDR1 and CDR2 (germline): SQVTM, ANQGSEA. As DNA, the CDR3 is TGCAGCGTTGCCCTACTAGCGGGGGACAGGTCGCAGTACTTC. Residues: CSVALLAGDRSQYF.

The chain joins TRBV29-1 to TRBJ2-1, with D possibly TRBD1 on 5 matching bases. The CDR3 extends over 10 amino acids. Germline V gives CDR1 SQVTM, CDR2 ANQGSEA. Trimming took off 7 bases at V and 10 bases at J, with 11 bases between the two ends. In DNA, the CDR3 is TGCAGCGCAGGACAAGTGGAGCAGTTCTTC. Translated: CSAGQVEQFF.

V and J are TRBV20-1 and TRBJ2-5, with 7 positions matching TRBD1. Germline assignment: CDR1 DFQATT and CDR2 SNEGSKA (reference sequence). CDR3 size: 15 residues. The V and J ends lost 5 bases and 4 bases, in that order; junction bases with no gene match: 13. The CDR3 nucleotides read TGCAGTGCTCCGGCCGCAGGGGGATTAGGAGAGACCCAGTACTTC. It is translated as CSAPAAGGLGETQYF.

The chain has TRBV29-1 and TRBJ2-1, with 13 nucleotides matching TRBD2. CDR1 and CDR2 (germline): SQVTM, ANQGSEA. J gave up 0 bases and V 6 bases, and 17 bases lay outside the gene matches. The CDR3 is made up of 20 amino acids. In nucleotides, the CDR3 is TGCAGCGTCCTCGGACTAGCGGGAGTAGCCGCATTGAGCTCCTACAATGAGCAGTTCTTC. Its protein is CSVLGLAGVAALSSYNEQFF.

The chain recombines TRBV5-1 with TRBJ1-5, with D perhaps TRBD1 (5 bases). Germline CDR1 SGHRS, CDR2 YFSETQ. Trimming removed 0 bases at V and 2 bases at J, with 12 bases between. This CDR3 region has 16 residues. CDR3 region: CASSLGHGDGNQPQHF. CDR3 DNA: TGCGCCAGCAGCTTGGGACACGGGGACGGCAATCAGCCCCAGCATTTT.

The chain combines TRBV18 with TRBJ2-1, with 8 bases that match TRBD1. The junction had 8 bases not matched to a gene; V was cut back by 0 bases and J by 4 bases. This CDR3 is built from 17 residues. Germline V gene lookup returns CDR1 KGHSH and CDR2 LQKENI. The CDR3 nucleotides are TGTGCCAGCTCACCACCGCGTGGAGGGACAGGATACAATGAGCAGTTCTTC. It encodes CASSPPRGGTGYNEQFF.

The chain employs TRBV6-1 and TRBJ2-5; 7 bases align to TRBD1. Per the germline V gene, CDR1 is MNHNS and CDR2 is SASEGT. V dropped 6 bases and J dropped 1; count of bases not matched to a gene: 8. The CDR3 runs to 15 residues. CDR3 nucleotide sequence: TGTGCCAGCAGAATCGGGACAGCTGGCCAAGAGACCCAGTACTTC. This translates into CASRIGTAGQETQYF.

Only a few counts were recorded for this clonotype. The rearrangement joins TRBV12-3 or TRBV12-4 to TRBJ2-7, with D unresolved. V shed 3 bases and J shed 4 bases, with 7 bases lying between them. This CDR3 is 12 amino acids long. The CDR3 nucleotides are TGTGCCAGCAGTTTGGCCGATTACGAGCAGTACTTC. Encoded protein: CASSLADYEQYF.

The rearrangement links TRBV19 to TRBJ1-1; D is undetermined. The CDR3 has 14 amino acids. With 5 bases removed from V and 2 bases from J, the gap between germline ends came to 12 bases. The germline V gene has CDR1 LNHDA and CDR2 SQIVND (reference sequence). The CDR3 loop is CASSSGRVNTEAFF. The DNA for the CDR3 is TGTGCCAGTAGTTCCGGAAGAGTCAACACTGAAGCTTTCTTT.

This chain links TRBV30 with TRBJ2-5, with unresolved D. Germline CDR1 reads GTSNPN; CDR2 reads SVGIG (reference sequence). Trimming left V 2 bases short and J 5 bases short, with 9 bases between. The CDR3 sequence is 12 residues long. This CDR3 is CAWSFDRETQYF. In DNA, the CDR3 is TGTGCCTGGAGTTTTGATCGGGAGACCCAGTACTTC.

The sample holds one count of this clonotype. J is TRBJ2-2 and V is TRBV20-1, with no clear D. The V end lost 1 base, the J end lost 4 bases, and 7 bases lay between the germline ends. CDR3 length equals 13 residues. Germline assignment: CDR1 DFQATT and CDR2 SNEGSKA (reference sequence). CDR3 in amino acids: CSARGPFTGELFF. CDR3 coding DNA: TGCAGTGCTAGAGGCCCTTTCACCGGGGAGCTGTTTTTT.

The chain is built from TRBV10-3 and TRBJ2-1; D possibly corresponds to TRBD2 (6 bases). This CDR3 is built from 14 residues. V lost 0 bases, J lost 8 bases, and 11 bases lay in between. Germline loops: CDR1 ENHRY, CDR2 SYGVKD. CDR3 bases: TGTGCCATCAGTGAGTCGGAAGGCGGGGATGAGCAGTTCTTC. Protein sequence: CAISESEGGDEQFF.

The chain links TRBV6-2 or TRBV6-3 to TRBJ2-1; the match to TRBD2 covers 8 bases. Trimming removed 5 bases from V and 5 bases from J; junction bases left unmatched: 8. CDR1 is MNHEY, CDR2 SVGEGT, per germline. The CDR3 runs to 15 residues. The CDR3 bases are TGTGCCAGCAGTCCCAGCGGGAGAGTAAACAATGAGCAGTTCTTC. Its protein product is CASSPSGRVNNEQFF.

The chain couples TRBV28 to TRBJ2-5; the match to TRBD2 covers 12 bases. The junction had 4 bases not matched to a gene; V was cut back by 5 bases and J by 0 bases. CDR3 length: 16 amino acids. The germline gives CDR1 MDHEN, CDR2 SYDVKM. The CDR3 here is CASSPRLAGDQETQYF. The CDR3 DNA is TGTGCCAGCAGTCCGAGACTAGCGGGGGACCAAGAGACCCAGTACTTC. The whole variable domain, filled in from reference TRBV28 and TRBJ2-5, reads DVKVTQSSRYLVKRTGEKVFLECVQDMDHENMFWYRQDPGLGLRLIYFSYDVKMKEKGDIPEGYSVSREKKERFSLILESASTNQTSMYLCASSPRLAGDQETQYFGPGTRLLVL.

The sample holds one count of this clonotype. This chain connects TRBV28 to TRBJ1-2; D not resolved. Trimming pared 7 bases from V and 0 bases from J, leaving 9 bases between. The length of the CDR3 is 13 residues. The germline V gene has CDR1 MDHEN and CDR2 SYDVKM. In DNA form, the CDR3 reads TGTGCCAGCAATAACAGAGCTAACTATGGCTACACCTTC. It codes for CASNNRANYGYTF.

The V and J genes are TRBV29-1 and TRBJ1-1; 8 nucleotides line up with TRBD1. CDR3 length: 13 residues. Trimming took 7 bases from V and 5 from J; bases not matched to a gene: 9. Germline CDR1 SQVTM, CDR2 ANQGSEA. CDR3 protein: CSGTQGASTEAFF. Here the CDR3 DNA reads TGCAGCGGAACCCAGGGGGCATCGACTGAAGCTTTCTTT.

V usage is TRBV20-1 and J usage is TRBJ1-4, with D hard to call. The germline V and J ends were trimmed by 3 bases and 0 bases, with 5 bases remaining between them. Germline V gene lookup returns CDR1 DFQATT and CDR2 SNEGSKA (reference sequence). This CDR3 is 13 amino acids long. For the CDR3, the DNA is TGCAGTGCTAGCAGGACAACTAATGAAAAACTGTTTTTT. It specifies CSASRTTNEKLFF.

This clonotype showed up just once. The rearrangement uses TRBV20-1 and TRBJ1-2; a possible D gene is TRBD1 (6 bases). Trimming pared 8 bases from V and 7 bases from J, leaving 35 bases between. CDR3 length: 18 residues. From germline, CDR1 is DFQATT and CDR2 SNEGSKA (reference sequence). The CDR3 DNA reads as TGCAGTCCGAAGGAGGGTGGGGGCGTATCTTCCCCCGGCTCTGGCTACACCTTC. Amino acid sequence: CSPKEGGGVSSPGSGYTF.

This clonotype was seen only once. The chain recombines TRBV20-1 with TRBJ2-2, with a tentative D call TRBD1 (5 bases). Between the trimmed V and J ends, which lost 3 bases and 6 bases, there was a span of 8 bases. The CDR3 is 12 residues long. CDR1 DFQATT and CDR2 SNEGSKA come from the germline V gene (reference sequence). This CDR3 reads CSASDSPGELFF. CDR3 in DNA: TGCAGTGCTAGTGACAGTCCCGGGGAGCTGTTTTTT.

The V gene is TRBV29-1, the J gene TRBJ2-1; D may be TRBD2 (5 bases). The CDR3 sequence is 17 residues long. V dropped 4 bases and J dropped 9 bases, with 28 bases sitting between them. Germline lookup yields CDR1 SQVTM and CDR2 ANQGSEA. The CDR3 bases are TGCAGCGTTGTCTTATCGGCCAAGTGGCGCCGTGAGGGTGAGCAGTTCTTC. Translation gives CSVVLSAKWRREGEQFF.

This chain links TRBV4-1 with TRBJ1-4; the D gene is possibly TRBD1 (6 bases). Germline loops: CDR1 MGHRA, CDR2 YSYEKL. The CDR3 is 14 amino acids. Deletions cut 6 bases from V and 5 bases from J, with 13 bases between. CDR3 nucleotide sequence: TGCGCCAGCAGTACAGGGTTCGGGAATGAAAAACTGTTTTTT. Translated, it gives CASSTGFGNEKLFF.

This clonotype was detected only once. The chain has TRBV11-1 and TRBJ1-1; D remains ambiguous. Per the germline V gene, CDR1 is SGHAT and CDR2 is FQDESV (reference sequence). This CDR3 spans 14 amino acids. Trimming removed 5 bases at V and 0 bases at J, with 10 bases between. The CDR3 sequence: CASSLFQMNTEAFF. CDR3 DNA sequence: TGTGCCAGCAGCCTTTTTCAGATGAACACTGAAGCTTTCTTT.

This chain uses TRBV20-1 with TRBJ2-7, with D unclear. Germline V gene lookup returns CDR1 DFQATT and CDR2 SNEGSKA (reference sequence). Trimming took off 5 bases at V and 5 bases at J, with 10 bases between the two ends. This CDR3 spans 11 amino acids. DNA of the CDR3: TGCAGTGCTGCCCAGGACCACGAGCAGTACTTC. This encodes CSAAQDHEQYF.